This paragraph reports one TCR beta chain. Its matching antigen is unknown. The germline V gene encodes CDR1 SEHNR and CDR2 FQNEAQ (reference sequence). Trimming pared 5 bases from V and 2 bases from J, leaving 12 bases between. CDR3 length: 14 amino acids. The data originate from a study of cytomegalovirus exposure and HLA in healthy donors. Study-level findings and limits: Per a later analysis, 15,000 to 20,000 TCR beta sequences showed association with HLA alleles at 0.05 false discovery rate. It was shown in a later analysis that HLA-associated TCR beta chains were more clonally expanded than other, equally common chains. TCR beta sequences reportedly predicted most subjects' HLA-A and HLA-B alleles accurately. Segments of the TCR beta V type were, in most cases, productive about 90% or about 30% of the time in an earlier analysis.

The PCR ran on 60 Vbeta and 13 Jbeta primers. Clones were read by immunoSEQ multiplex PCR, and TCRdb kept only the in-frame ones, dropping some. The sample records 200,000 to 300,000 clones, over 80% being singletons. The clonotype was recovered from a middle-aged woman in good health and CMV-seropositive. The V gene is TRBV7-9, the J gene TRBJ1-1; D might be TRBD1 (6 bases). Sequenced material: PBMCs. CDR3 sequence reads: CASSLGQLNTEAFF. The DNA for the CDR3 is TGTGCCAGCAGCCTAGGACAGCTAAACACTGAAGCTTTCTTT.